These 5 T cell receptor beta chains originate from one sample sequenced in a study of blood T cell repertoires in COVID-19. TCRdb keeps only in-frame clones here, not all; method: immunoSEQ multiplex PCR. This table holds just over 300,000 clones, under 90% found once. What was sequenced was peripheral blood. These receptors all come from a woman younger than 45 with COVID-19, enrolled during active disease.

CDR3 loop: CASSLGQRNEKLFF. CDR3 sequence (DNA): TGTGCCAGCAGTTTGGGACAGCGAAATGAAAAACTGTTTTTT. This rearrangement joins TRBV28 to TRBJ1-4, with 7 bases fitting TRBD1. Germline assignment: CDR1 MDHEN and CDR2 SYDVKM. Trimming cost V 3 bases and J 5 bases; bases outside gene matches: 3. The CDR3 sequence is 14 residues long.

Only one count was recorded for this clone. The rearrangement joins TRBV10-2 to TRBJ2-2, with a weak D call TRBD1 (5 bases). V lost 6 bases, J lost 5 bases, and 13 bases lay in between. CDR3 length equals 14 residues. Germline-derived CDR1 and CDR2 are WSHSY and SAAADI. This chain's CDR3 is CASRRERGTGELFF. The CDR3 bases are TGCGCCAGCAGAAGGGAAAGGGGAACCGGGGAGCTGTTTTTT.

This clone was counted a few times. This chain uses TRBV30 with TRBJ1-1; the D is unclear. Trimming took 3 bases from V and 0 from J, leaving 8 bases between them. The CDR3 contains 13 residues. CDR1 and CDR2 from the germline V gene are GTSNPN and SVGIG (reference sequence). The CDR3 DNA sequence: TGTGCCTGGAGGGAGCAGATGAACACTGAAGCTTTCTTT. This codes for CAWREQMNTEAFF.

This chain connects TRBV2 to TRBJ2-3; D may be TRBD1 (5 bases). The CDR3 has 14 residues. Germline V gives CDR1 SNHLY, CDR2 FYNNEI. Trimming took off 4 bases at V and 3 bases at J, with 11 bases between the two ends. For the CDR3, the DNA is TGTGCCAGCAGTGTTAGGGGTTCTACAGATACGCAGTATTTT. Its translation is CASSVRGSTDTQYF. Full variable domain (remainder filled in from reference TRBV2 and TRBJ2-3): EPEVTQTPSHQVTQMGQEVILRCVPISNHLYFYWYRQILGQKVEFLVSFYNNEISEKSEIFDDQFSVERPDGSNFTLKIRSTKLEDSAMYFCASSVRGSTDTQYFGPGTRLTVL.

V is TRBV6-5 and J is TRBJ1-4, with 7 bases matching TRBD1. The CDR3 loop spans 13 amino acids. CDR1 and CDR2 (germline): MNHEY, SVGAGI. Losses at the gene ends were 6 bases for V and 8 bases for J; bases not matched to a gene: 6. The CDR3 loop reads CASSRTGREKLFF. In nucleotides, the CDR3 is TGTGCCAGCAGCCGGACAGGACGAGAAAAACTGTTTTTT.